The sequence of this TCR beta chain was determined in a study of technical replicates of blood from several donors. Germline V gene data show CDR1 as SGHDT and CDR2 as YYEEEE. V lost 3 bases, J lost 0 bases, and 10 bases lay in between. The CDR3 is 15 residues long. Clones were sequenced by immunoSEQ multiplex PCR, and TCRdb holds only the in-frame ones, with some missing. The sample contains more than 70,000 clones, roughly 93% of which appear only once. The source of this sequence is a human donor in good health. What was sequenced was T cells isolated from PBMCs. The V call is TRBV5-6, the J call TRBJ1-5; no reliable D call. The CDR3 here is CASSSLGVSNQPQHF. DNA for the CDR3: TGTGCCAGCAGCTCTCTCGGAGTTAGCAATCAGCCCCAGCATTTT.